The 11 T cell receptor beta chains presented below share a single source sample, sequenced in a study of blood T cell repertoires in COVID-19. Using immunoSEQ multiplex PCR, the repertoire was profiled, and TCRdb retains in-frame clones only, with some absent. The sample records 200,000 to 300,000 clones, approximately 90% being singletons. Sample: PBMCs or T cells enriched from blood (not recorded which). These receptors were collected from a woman aged 30 to 39 who had recovered from COVID-19.

The chain couples TRBV7-8 to TRBJ1-2; D is undetermined. This CDR3 region has 15 residues. CDR1 is SGHVS, CDR2 FQNEAQ, per germline. Between the trimmed V and J ends, which lost 5 bases and 9 bases, there was a span of 22 bases. CDR3 coding DNA: TGTGCCAGCAGCCCCCGCCCTGGAGATAGTTATAGCTACACCTTC. Protein: CASSPRPGDSYSYTF. Filled out from reference TRBV7-8 and TRBJ1-2, the complete variable domain reads GAGVSQSPRYKVAKRGQDVALRCDPISGHVSLFWYQQALGQGPEFLTYFQNEAQLDKSGLPSDRFFAERPEGSVSTLKIQRTQQEDSAVYLCASSPRPGDSYSYTFGSGTRLTVV.

The sample holds many counts of this clone. J is TRBJ2-7 and V is TRBV29-1; 11 bases line up with TRBD2. In germline, CDR1 is SQVTM, CDR2 ANQGSEA. There are 15 residues in the CDR3. Trimming removed 0 bases from V and 6 bases from J; junction bases left unmatched: 7. The CDR3 sequence is CSVEDRLAGSTEQYF. For the CDR3, the DNA is TGCAGCGTTGAAGATCGACTAGCGGGATCCACCGAGCAGTACTTC.

This chain uses TRBV24-1 with TRBJ2-2, with TRBD1 identical over 12 bases. The CDR3 runs 17 residues. V shed 3 bases and J 7 bases; nucleotides not matched to a gene: 8. Germline-derived CDR1 and CDR2 are KGHDR and SFDVKD. The CDR3 loop reads CATSDTTGTGGIGELFF. The CDR3 DNA reads TGTGCCACCAGTGATACAACCGGGACAGGGGGCATCGGGGAGCTGTTTTTT.

The gene calls are TRBV19 and TRBJ2-1; D remains ambiguous. Germline CDR1 reads LNHDA; CDR2 reads SQIVND (reference sequence). V was shortened by 10 bases and J by 3 bases, with 7 bases between the two germline ends. The length of the CDR3 is 11 residues. The CDR3 region is CATQNYNEQFF. In DNA form, the CDR3 reads TGTGCCACCCAAAACTACAATGAGCAGTTCTTC.

The V gene is TRBV4-2, the J gene TRBJ1-2; 10 bases align to TRBD1. V shed 3 bases, J shed 7 bases, and the junction held 8 bases outside the gene matches. The CDR3 length is 15 residues. Germline CDR1 and CDR2: LGHNA and YNFKEQ. The DNA for the CDR3 is TGTGCCAGCAGCCATGGGACAGGGGACTTTGGTGGCTACACCTTC. Translation gives CASSHGTGDFGGYTF.

This chain links TRBV30 with TRBJ2-6; 8 bases match TRBD1. The CDR3 is 15 residues long. Germline-derived CDR1 and CDR2 are GTSNPN and SVGIG (reference sequence). The V gene end was trimmed by 5 bases and the J gene end by 2 bases; junction bases not matched to a gene: 5. The CDR3 DNA is TGTGCCTGGGGACAGGGAAATGCTGGGGCCAACGTCCTGACTTTC. Protein sequence: CAWGQGNAGANVLTF.

This chain connects TRBV19 to TRBJ1-1; 10 bases line up with TRBD1. Per the germline V gene, CDR1 is LNHDA and CDR2 is SQIVND (reference sequence). This CDR3 is built from 13 residues. J lost 9 bases, V lost 9 bases, and 10 bases had no gene match. In DNA, the CDR3 is TGTGCCAGCCTTACCCCGGGACAGGGGAAAGCTTTCTTT. It is translated as CASLTPGQGKAFF.

J is TRBJ2-5 and V is TRBV4-1; 8 bases are a match to TRBD1. Germline-derived CDR1 and CDR2 are MGHRA and YSYEKL. V lost 4 bases and J lost 5; bases outside the gene matches: 3. This CDR3 has 13 residues. The chain's CDR3 is CASSLWTGETQYF. The CDR3 coding sequence is TGCGCCAGCAGCCTGTGGACAGGGGAGACCCAGTACTTC.

This rearrangement joins TRBV7-2 to TRBJ2-4; 9 nucleotides align to TRBD1. The trim removed 6 bases at V and 9 bases at J, leaving 12 bases unmatched. Germline V gene sequence: CDR1 SGHTA, CDR2 FQGNSA. The CDR3 totals 15 residues. The CDR3 protein is CASRTEGQGWAIQYF. The DNA of the CDR3 is TGTGCCAGCAGAACCGAGGGACAGGGTTGGGCCATTCAGTACTTC.

There are many counts of this clone. The chain recombines TRBV28 with TRBJ1-1; D might be TRBD1 (6 bases). V was pared by 6 bases and J by 1 base, with 12 bases between. Per the germline V gene, CDR1 is MDHEN and CDR2 is SYDVKM. CDR3 size: 14 residues. CDR3 region: CASRATGSNTEAFF. CDR3 sequence (DNA): TGTGCCAGCAGGGCGACAGGTTCGAACACTGAAGCTTTCTTT.

The chain joins TRBV9 to TRBJ1-5; TRBD1 agrees at 8 bases. V trimming: 0 bases; J trimming: 1 base; junction bases outside the gene matches: 6. Per the germline V gene, CDR1 is SGDLS and CDR2 is YYNGEE. This CDR3 is 17 amino acids long. The CDR3 reads CASSVEPGGASNQPQHF. CDR3 DNA sequence: TGTGCCAGCAGCGTAGAGCCAGGGGGCGCGAGCAATCAGCCCCAGCATTTT.